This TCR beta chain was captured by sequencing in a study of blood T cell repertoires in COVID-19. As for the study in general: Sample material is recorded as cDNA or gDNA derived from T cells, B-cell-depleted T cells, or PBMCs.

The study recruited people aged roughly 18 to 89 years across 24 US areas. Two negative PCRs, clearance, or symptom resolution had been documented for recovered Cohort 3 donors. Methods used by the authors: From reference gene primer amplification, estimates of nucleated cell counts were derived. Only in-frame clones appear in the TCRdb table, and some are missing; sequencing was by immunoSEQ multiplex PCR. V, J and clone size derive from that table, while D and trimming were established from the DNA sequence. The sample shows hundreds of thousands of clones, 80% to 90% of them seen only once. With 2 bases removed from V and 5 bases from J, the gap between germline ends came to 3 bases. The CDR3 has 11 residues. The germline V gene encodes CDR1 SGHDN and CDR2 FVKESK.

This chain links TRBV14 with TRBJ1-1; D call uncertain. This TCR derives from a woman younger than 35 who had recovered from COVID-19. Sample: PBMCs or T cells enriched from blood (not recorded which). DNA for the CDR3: TGTGCCAGCAGCCAACGGACTGAAGCTTTCTTT. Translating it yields CASSQRTEAFF.